This T cell receptor (beta chain) appears in the sequencing data of a study of cytomegalovirus exposure and HLA in healthy donors. General observations from the study: TCR beta chain V- and J-gene trimming was linked, in a later analysis, to a missense variant in DCLRE1C. Segments of the TCR beta V type were, in most cases, productive about 87% or about 30% of the time in an earlier analysis.

This clone was seen a single time. The target antigen is unknown. The ends were cut back, 0 bases at V and 3 bases at J, with 13 bases in the middle. The CDR3 totals 15 residues. Germline V lookup: CDR1 SGDLS, CDR2 YYNGEE. Researchers ran the PCR with 60 Vbeta and 13 Jbeta primers. Repertoires were generated with immunoSEQ multiplex PCR, while TCRdb's copy carries only in-frame clones and drops some. The table has about 240,000 clones, 81% seen once; the top ten hold almost 8%. The chain is built from TRBV9 and TRBJ2-7; D is undetermined. The receptor comes from a woman in her sixties or seventies in good health and CMV-seropositive. Sequenced material: PBMCs. CDR3 bases: TGTGCCAGCAGCGTAGCTGCACTACCACGCTACGAGCAGTACTTC. Its translation is CASSVAALPRYEQYF.